The 11 T cell receptor beta chains reported below all come from one sample, sequenced in a study of T-cell memory formation after mild COVID-19. From the 5' RACE reads, TCRdb called clonotypes with MiXCR, one entry per CDR3 protein. The data hold about 340,000 distinct CDR3 sequences, with approximately 13% observed a single time. The sequencing sample was made of PBMCs or a T cell subset sorted from them (not recorded which). These receptor sequences come from a man between 18 and 35 years old who had mild COVID-19 (a few samples of this study predate the infection). Cell type and time point are not known.

The rearrangement joins TRBV5-6 to TRBJ1-2; 7 positions agree with TRBD1. Germline lookup yields CDR1 SGHDT and CDR2 YYEEEE. There are 14 residues in the CDR3. The V gene end was trimmed by 10 bases and the J gene end by 0 bases; junction bases not matched to a gene: 9. CDR3 region: CAGARQGSNYGYTF. In DNA, the CDR3 is TGTGCCGGCGCCAGACAGGGCTCTAACTATGGCTACACCTTC.

This chain connects TRBV6-2 or TRBV6-3 to TRBJ2-4, with TRBD1 matching over 8 bases. Germline CDR1 is MNHEY and CDR2 is SVGEGT. The CDR3 is 16 residues long. V shed 2 bases, J shed 0 bases, and the junction held 3 bases outside the gene matches. The CDR3: CASSYNRGTAKNIQYF. For the CDR3, the DNA is TGTGCCAGCAGTTACAACAGGGGGACAGCCAAAAACATTCAGTACTTC.

The chain recombines TRBV5-5 with TRBJ2-3; TRBD1 matches at 8 bases. Germline loops: CDR1 SGHKS, CDR2 YYEKEE (reference sequence). The CDR3 runs 16 residues. The V segment lost 3 bases and the J segment 3 bases; nucleotides outside the gene matches: 9. The CDR3 coding sequence is TGTGCCAGCAGCTCGTGGAAGACAGGGGATACAGATACGCAGTATTTT. Its protein product is CASSSWKTGDTDTQYF.

In this sample, this clonotype turned up many times. The chain is built from TRBV5-1 and TRBJ1-6, with a weak D call TRBD1 (5 bases). Trimming left V 0 bases short and J 8 bases short, with 15 bases between. CDR1 and CDR2 from the germline V gene are SGHRS and YFSETQ. The CDR3 is 16 amino acids. The chain's CDR3 is CASSLEAGGSYSPLHF. CDR3 nucleotide sequence: TGCGCCAGCAGCTTGGAGGCTGGGGGGAGTTATTCACCCCTCCACTTT.

A few counts support this clonotype. Here the CDR3 DNA reads TGTGCCAGCAGTTACTCGTACGGGGGTATCACAGATACGCAGTATTTT. This sequence encodes CASSYSYGGITDTQYF. The chain recombines TRBV6-5 with TRBJ2-3; D is possibly TRBD2 (6 bases). Germline-derived CDR1 and CDR2 are MNHEY and SVGAGI. Trimming shortened V by 0 bases and J by 2 bases, and 12 bases separated the two germline ends. The CDR3 has 16 residues.

The chain recombines TRBV5-5 with TRBJ1-1; tentative D call: TRBD1 (5 bases). V dropped 7 bases and J dropped 4 bases, with 11 bases sitting between them. The CDR3 contains 12 residues. Germline V gives CDR1 SGHKS, CDR2 YYEKEE (reference sequence). This CDR3 is CASGTQGTEAFF. In DNA form, the CDR3 reads TGTGCCAGCGGTACCCAGGGCACTGAAGCTTTCTTT.

This clonotype was recorded many times. This chain uses TRBV5-1 with TRBJ2-1; D remains unclear. Trimming removed 1 base from V and 7 bases from J, with 3 bases in between. The germline V gene has CDR1 SGHRS and CDR2 YFSETQ. This CDR3 is 11 amino acids long. The CDR3, as DNA: TGCGCCAGCAGCTTGAAGAATGAGCAGTTCTTC. Its translation is CASSLKNEQFF.

This clonotype occurred a few times. The chain employs TRBV5-1 and TRBJ2-7; 8 bases align to TRBD2. This CDR3 region has 15 residues. With 0 bases clipped from V and 5 bases from J, the junction kept 7 bases outside the gene matches. Per the germline V gene, CDR1 is SGHRS and CDR2 is YFSETQ. CDR3 sequence (DNA): TGCGCCAGCAGCTTGGTCCTCGGCGGGGGGAACGAGCAGTACTTC. Translated, it gives CASSLVLGGGNEQYF.

This clonotype was seen ten or more times. The rearrangement joins TRBV5-1 to TRBJ1-1; 9 bases are shared with TRBD1. The ends lost 4 bases at V and 5 bases at J; junction bases unmatched: 6. CDR3 length: 14 amino acids. Germline V gives CDR1 SGHRS, CDR2 YFSETQ. CDR3 coding DNA: TGCGCCAGCAGCAGACAGGGGGGAGAGACTGAAGCTTTCTTT. Translation gives CASSRQGGETEAFF.

This clonotype was counted a few times. The CDR3 DNA follows: TGCGCCAGCAGCCAGCAGGGGTTGTACACCGGGGAGCTGTTTTTT. It codes for CASSQQGLYTGELFF. The chain recombines TRBV4-1 with TRBJ2-2, with D possibly being TRBD1 (6 bases). Trimming removed 3 bases from V and 3 bases from J, with 11 bases in between. The CDR3 is 15 amino acids. Germline lookup yields CDR1 MGHRA and CDR2 YSYEKL.

CDR3 residues: CASSLGLYTEAFF. CDR3 bases: TGTGCCAGCAGCCTGGGCCTTTACACTGAAGCTTTCTTT. The gene calls are TRBV11-3 and TRBJ1-1; no firm D call. Trimming took off 5 bases at V and 3 bases at J, with 10 bases between the two ends. CDR1 and CDR2 from the germline V gene are SGHNT and YENEEA. This CDR3 comprises 13 residues. Drawing the rest from reference TRBV11-3 and TRBJ1-1, the complete variable domain is EAGVVQSPRYKIIEKKQPVAFWCNPISGHNTLYWYLQNLGQGPELLIRYENEEAVDDSQLPKDRFSAERLKGVDSTLKIQPAELGDSAVYLCASSLGLYTEAFFGQGTRLTVV.